These T cell receptor beta chains were read from a single sample in a study of beta chain features in type 1 diabetes. Sequencing was performed with immunoSEQ multiplex PCR; in TCRdb, only in-frame clones are kept and a portion is missing. The profile shows roughly 250,000 clones, 9% to 10% of them singletons. Specimen: naive CD4+ T cells from blood. The receptor source for this set is a woman younger than 35 in good health. Both conserved end residues are part of each CDR3. The order of the fields is J gene, V gene, CDR3 protein.

TRBJ1-1 | TRBV7-9 | CASSFPGGGTEAFF
TRBJ2-2 | TRBV5-6 | CASSPLDRSNTGELFF
TRBJ2-7 | TRBV28 | CASISRVTDYEQYF
TRBJ2-1 | TRBV2 | CASNPSGNYNEQFF
TRBJ1-3 | TRBV29-1 | CSAMTLSSGNTIYF
TRBJ2-1 | TRBV6-5 | CASSRGGWAEQFF
TRBJ2-2 | TRBV6-5 | CASSYFRLTGELFF
TRBJ2-7 | TRBV30 | CAWIDRDRGTPYEQYF
TRBJ1-2 | TRBV7-2 | CASSSAAGQGGNYGYTF
TRBJ2-5 | TRBV5-1 | CASSLERLAGGHQETQYF
TRBJ1-1 | TRBV23-1 | CASSQPQGSRTEAFF
TRBJ2-7 | TRBV7-2 | CASKPGGREQYF
. | TRBV30 | CAWRGAYPMSHEQYF
TRBJ2-1 | TRBV9 | CASSVEQLFDEQFF
TRBJ1-4 | TRBV7-9 | CASSLASGIEKLFF
TRBJ2-4 | TRBV7-2 | CASRAGGGGMDIQYF
TRBJ2-1 | TRBV7-9 | CASSLGTSYNEQFF
TRBJ1-1 | TRBV6-5 | CASRRGQGVTEAFF
TRBJ1-5 | TRBV6-5 | CASSTGNQPQHF
TRBJ2-7 | TRBV6-1 | CASIPLTRYEQYF
TRBJ1-2 | TRBV30 | CAWSGTLGQSNYGYTF
TRBJ1-1 | TRBV25-1 | CASSDWGRGHTEAFF
TRBJ2-7 | TRBV2 | CASSLQGYEQYF
TRBJ2-1 | TRBV5-1 | CASSRSGQGANNEQFF
TRBJ1-1 | TRBV7-9 | CASSFVASGEAFF
TRBJ1-2 | TRBV7-2 | CASSLTGQGLGGYTF
TRBJ2-7 | TRBV20-1 | CSARGGYEQYF
TRBJ2-5 | TRBV6-5 | CASRPTGTKRGQYF
TRBJ2-1 | TRBV29-1 | CSVGAFRNEQFF
TRBJ1-1 | TRBV14 | CASSQDRGLEAFF
TRBJ1-2 | TRBV19 | CASDRGLGYGYTF
TRBJ2-1 | TRBV6-6 | CASTLMGRQQFF
TRBJ2-1 | TRBV29-1 | CSVRTSGLDGYNEQFF
TRBJ1-2 | TRBV5-4 | CASSKPQGAPRGYTF
TRBJ2-2 | TRBV7-2 | CASSRAPGTGYTGELFF
TRBJ1-5 | TRBV29-1 | CSVDGEDRGRVQPQHF
TRBJ1-1 | TRBV30 | CAWIQGEAFF
TRBJ2-7 | TRBV6-5 | CASSGGFYEQYF
TRBJ1-2 | TRBV9 | CASSVGQGTIGYTF
TRBJ2-1 | TRBV10-2 | CASSERSGTQYNEQFF
TRBJ2-2 | TRBV19 | CASSMGNRGLLTGELFF
TRBJ2-7 | TRBV5-4 | CASSRGQGPYEQYF